What follows are 26 T cell receptor beta chains derived from one specimen sequenced in a study of T-cell reconstitution after alpha-beta-depleted transplantation in children. Unique molecular identifiers featured in how the TCRbeta library was prepared. TCRdb itself ran the PCR reads through MiXCR, one entry per CDR3 protein. The table has about 610,000 distinct CDR3 sequences, 10% to 13% seen once. Sequencing was performed on PBMCs from the stem cell graft donor, taken from the stem cell graft. The origin of the receptors is a human donor who donated a stem cell graft to a child with acute myeloid leukemia.

This clonotype was counted only a few times. V and J are TRBV7-2 and TRBJ2-7, with TRBD1 matching over 7 bases. The CDR3 has 13 residues. The junction had 3 bases not matched to a gene; V was cut back by 3 bases and J by 4 bases. Germline CDR1 is SGHTA and CDR2 is FQGNSA. CDR3 DNA: TGTGCCAGCAGCTTCAGGGGGTATTACGAGCAGTACTTC. Its translation: CASSFRGYYEQYF. The full variable domain, rest sourced from reference TRBV7-2 and TRBJ2-7, is GAGVSQSPSNKVTEKGKDVELRCDPISGHTALYWYRQSLGQGLEFLIYFQGNSAPDKSGLPSDRFSAERTGGSVSTLTIQRTQQEDSAVYLCASSFRGYYEQYFGPGTRLTVT.

In this sample, this clonotype turned up a few times. V gene TRBV28 combines with J gene TRBJ2-6; possibly TRBD2 for D (5 bases). The CDR3 runs to 21 residues. Germline-derived CDR1 and CDR2 are MDHEN and SYDVKM. V was cut by 0 bases and J by 0 bases, with 21 bases left in between. CDR3 in DNA: TGTGCCAGCAGTTTATGGGGTAGGAGGTCCCCCAGCGCCTCTGGGGCCAACGTCCTGACTTTC. Its translation is CASSLWGRRSPSASGANVLTF.

This clonotype came up a few times. The chain joins TRBV12-3 or TRBV12-4 to TRBJ1-1; no firm D call. This CDR3 spans 14 amino acids. Trimming cost V 3 bases and J 1 base, with 9 bases left between them. The CDR3 spells CASSFYTPNTEAFF. DNA of the CDR3: TGTGCCAGCAGTTTTTACACGCCGAACACTGAAGCTTTCTTT.

This clonotype was counted many times. This chain connects TRBV7-8 to TRBJ1-2; the D gene is possibly TRBD1 (5 bases). V was pared by 1 base and J by 0 bases, with 9 bases between. The CDR3 length is 15 residues. In germline, CDR1 is SGHVS, CDR2 FQNEAQ. The CDR3 coding sequence is TGTGCCAGCAGCTTAGTCCTGGGGGCTAACTATGGCTACACCTTC. Its protein product is CASSLVLGANYGYTF.

The rearrangement uses TRBV20-1 and TRBJ1-5, with TRBD1 matching over 8 bases. The junction had 9 bases not matched to a gene; V was cut back by 5 bases and J by 3 bases. This CDR3 is built from 15 residues. Germline-derived CDR1 and CDR2 are DFQATT and SNEGSKA (reference sequence). The CDR3 bases are TGCAGTGCTTCTTCAGGGGGCACGATCAATCAGCCCCAGCATTTT. Translating it yields CSASSGGTINQPQHF.

The chain has TRBV9 and TRBJ2-7, with TRBD1 matching 7 bases. The CDR3 runs to 16 residues. V was pared by 2 bases and J by 3 bases, with 11 bases of the junction left unmatched. CDR1 SGDLS and CDR2 YYNGEE come from the germline V gene. Written as DNA, the CDR3 is TGTGCCAGCAGCGTTGAGGGGGCCAGCCCCCGCTACGAGCAGTACTTC. It codes for CASSVEGASPRYEQYF. Based on the CDR3 plus reference TRBV9 and TRBJ2-7, the full variable domain is DSGVTQTPKHLITATGQRVTLRCSPRSGDLSVYWYQQSLDQGLQFLIQYYNGEERAKGNILERFSAQQFPDLHSELNLSSLELGDSALYFCASSVEGASPRYEQYFGPGTRLTVT.

In its sample, this clonotype was seen many times. The chain links TRBV28 to TRBJ1-1; possible D gene TRBD1, 6 bases. The length of the CDR3 is 13 residues. The V end lost 6 bases, the J end lost 1 base, and 9 bases lay between the germline ends. Germline CDR1 reads MDHEN; CDR2 reads SYDVKM. The DNA for the CDR3 is TGTGCCAGCAGCTCGGGACAGAACACTGAAGCTTTCTTT. It specifies CASSSGQNTEAFF. The full variable domain, in which reference TRBV28 and TRBJ1-1 provide the parts outside the CDR3, is DVKVTQSSRYLVKRTGEKVFLECVQDMDHENMFWYRQDPGLGLRLIYFSYDVKMKEKGDIPEGYSVSREKKERFSLILESASTNQTSMYLCASSSGQNTEAFFGQGTRLTVV.

This clonotype has only a few counts. The chain links TRBV9 to TRBJ2-3; the D is unclear. V lost 0 bases, J lost 1 base, and 9 bases lay in between. This CDR3 contains 15 residues. Germline V CDR1 and CDR2: SGDLS, YYNGEE. CDR3 sequence (DNA): TGTGCCAGCAGCGTAGCTGGCCTACGCACAGATACGCAGTATTTT. Its translation is CASSVAGLRTDTQYF.

The chain has TRBV7-8 and TRBJ2-7, with D perhaps matching TRBD1 or TRBD2 (6 bases each). Germline loops: CDR1 SGHVS, CDR2 FQNEAQ. The CDR3 is 16 amino acids. Trimming removed 5 bases from V and 6 bases from J, with 23 bases in between. The chain's CDR3 is CASSPHRDSPPSEQYF. CDR3 coding DNA: TGTGCCAGCAGCCCGCACAGGGACTCTCCTCCCTCCGAGCAGTACTTC.

The V gene is TRBV28, the J gene TRBJ2-3, with D perhaps matching TRBD1 (6 bases). This CDR3 region has 17 residues. Trimming cost V 1 base and J 0 bases, with 14 bases left between them. CDR1 is MDHEN and CDR2 is SYDVKM in the germline V gene. CDR3 loop: CASSLLDSAPSTDTQYF. The CDR3 DNA sequence: TGTGCCAGCAGTTTATTGGACAGTGCTCCTAGCACAGATACGCAGTATTTT.

The sample holds one count of this clonotype. The J gene is TRBJ2-3, the V gene TRBV19; D is possibly TRBD1 or TRBD2 (5 bases each). Trimming took 8 bases from V and 2 from J, leaving 17 bases between them. CDR1 LNHDA and CDR2 SQIVND come from the germline V gene (reference sequence). The CDR3 runs to 15 residues. The chain's CDR3 is CASALGTPITDTQYF. DNA of the CDR3: TGTGCCAGTGCTCTGGGGACGCCAATCACAGATACGCAGTATTTT.

This chain uses TRBV11-2 with TRBJ2-7, with D unclear. Trimming took 0 bases from V and 3 from J, leaving 12 bases between them. The CDR3 is 15 amino acids. CDR1 is SGHAT and CDR2 is FQNNGV in the germline V gene. CDR3 sequence reads: CASSLEGGRYYEQYF. The CDR3 region has the DNA TGTGCCAGCAGCTTAGAGGGTGGGCGGTACTACGAGCAGTACTTC.

In this sample, this clonotype turned up many times. The chain is built from TRBV6-2 or TRBV6-3 and TRBJ2-1; D could derive from TRBD1 or TRBD2 (5 bases each). The CDR3 has 15 residues. Trimming cost V 6 bases and J 3 bases, with 15 bases left between them. The germline V gene has CDR1 MNHEY and CDR2 SVGEGT. The CDR3 DNA reads as TGTGCCAGCAGCCCCGATGGGGGTCTCTACAATGAGCAGTTCTTC. It codes for CASSPDGGLYNEQFF.

This clonotype came up a few times. This rearrangement joins TRBV20-1 to TRBJ1-1; 11 bases agree with TRBD1. V shed 7 bases, J shed 6 bases, and the junction held 7 bases outside the gene matches. CDR1 and CDR2 (germline): DFQATT, SNEGSKA (reference sequence). CDR3 length: 13 residues. DNA of the CDR3: TGCAGTGTCCCGGGACAGGGGGACGCTGAAGCTTTCTTT. Translating gives CSVPGQGDAEAFF.

This clonotype has a count of ten or more. The V gene is TRBV29-1, the J gene TRBJ2-7, with 9 positions matching TRBD1. Trimming removed 3 bases from V and 2 bases from J; junction bases left unmatched: 2. Looked up from germline, CDR1 is SQVTM and CDR2 is ANQGSEA. The CDR3 has 13 amino acids. The CDR3 sequence is CSVEGTGTYEQYF. The CDR3 DNA reads as TGCAGCGTTGAGGGGACAGGGACCTACGAGCAGTACTTC.

The chain has TRBV7-9 and TRBJ2-7, with D possibly being TRBD1 (5 bases). Trimming removed 1 base from V and 9 bases from J, with 19 bases in between. Germline V gives CDR1 SEHNR, CDR2 FQNEAQ (reference sequence). The CDR3 runs to 15 residues. The CDR3 DNA follows: TGTGCCAGCAGCTTAGAATCCGGCAGGGTGCCGGTGCAGTACTTC. Translating gives CASSLESGRVPVQYF. The full variable domain, with the rest looked up from reference TRBV7-9 and TRBJ2-7, is DTGVSQNPRHKITKRGQNVTFRCDPISEHNRLYWYRQTLGQGPEFLTYFQNEAQLEKSRLLSDRFSAERPKGSFSTLEIQRTEQGDSAMYLCASSLESGRVPVQYFGPGTRLTVT.

This clonotype was seen many times. The CDR3 coding sequence is TGCAGTGCTAGTGGGATGGGACAGGGGTACGAGCAGTACTTC. Amino acids: CSASGMGQGYEQYF. The J gene is TRBJ2-7, the V gene TRBV20-1; TRBD1 matches 10 bases. Germline assignment: CDR1 DFQATT and CDR2 SNEGSKA (reference sequence). V trimming: 3 bases; J trimming: 4 bases; junction bases outside the gene matches: 6. The CDR3 totals 14 residues.

This clonotype came up a few times. The gene calls are TRBV5-1 and TRBJ1-2, with TRBD1 as a possible D gene (5 bases). The V gene lost 3 bases and the J gene lost 1 base, with 16 bases spanning the gap. From germline, CDR1 is SGHRS and CDR2 YFSETQ. The CDR3 sequence is 16 residues long. DNA of the CDR3: TGCGCCAGCAGCTCCGGCCGGGACGGGGTTAACTATGGCTACACCTTC. Translating it yields CASSSGRDGVNYGYTF.

This clonotype was seen at least ten times. This chain connects TRBV20-1 to TRBJ1-4, with D possibly matching TRBD1 (5 bases). V dropped 5 bases and J dropped 8 bases, with 12 bases sitting between them. The CDR3 length is 12 residues. CDR1 is DFQATT and CDR2 is SNEGSKA in the germline V gene (reference sequence). The CDR3, as DNA: TGCAGTGCTCGTTCCGGGGGGGAAAAACTGTTTTTT. Translating it yields CSARSGGEKLFF.

The chain combines TRBV5-5 with TRBJ2-1; 8 bases fit TRBD2. J was trimmed by 2 bases and V by 0 bases; bases with no gene match: 7. The CDR3 covers 17 residues. CDR1 is SGHKS and CDR2 is YYEKEE in the germline V gene (reference sequence). CDR3 sequence (DNA): TGTGCCAGCAGCTTGGTGAACGGGAGGGCCGCCTACAATGAGCAGTTCTTC. Amino acid sequence: CASSLVNGRAAYNEQFF.

This chain links TRBV29-1 with TRBJ2-3; TRBD2 might be the D (5 bases). The V end was cut by 7 bases, the J end by 0 bases, with 14 bases between. Germline V CDR1 and CDR2: SQVTM, ANQGSEA. The CDR3 covers 14 residues. The CDR3 loop is CSAVSGISTDTQYF. CDR3 nucleotide sequence: TGCAGCGCTGTGAGCGGTATTAGCACAGATACGCAGTATTTT.

The table lists this clonotype with a few counts. The chain has TRBV28 and TRBJ1-1; 7 positions agree with TRBD1. Germline loops: CDR1 MDHEN, CDR2 SYDVKM. Trimming at V came to 6 bases and at J to 1 base, leaving 23 bases not matched to a gene. This CDR3 has 20 residues. This chain's CDR3 is CASRTDRGKDRDSKNTEAFF. The DNA for the CDR3 is TGTGCCAGCAGGACCGATAGAGGGAAAGACAGGGATAGCAAGAACACTGAAGCTTTCTTT.

In its sample, this clonotype was seen a few times. This chain connects TRBV20-1 to TRBJ2-3; D gene ambiguous. The CDR3 is 16 amino acids. With 0 bases removed from V and 1 base from J, the gap between germline ends came to 14 bases. Germline lookup yields CDR1 DFQATT and CDR2 SNEGSKA (reference sequence). CDR3 in amino acids: CSARDSQRGGTDTQYF. DNA for the CDR3: TGCAGTGCTAGAGATAGCCAGCGCGGCGGCACAGATACGCAGTATTTT.

This clonotype was recorded at least ten times. The chain employs TRBV29-1 and TRBJ2-1; 12 positions match TRBD2. The CDR3 runs 13 residues. Germline V gene lookup returns CDR1 SQVTM and CDR2 ANQGSEA. Losses at the gene ends were 7 bases for V and 8 bases for J; bases not matched to a gene: 6. The CDR3 bases are TGCAGCGCTAGCGGGAGGGCCTGGCATGAGCAGTTCTTC. This sequence encodes CSASGRAWHEQFF.

This chain joins TRBV27 and TRBJ2-1; TRBD2 matches 10 bases. This CDR3 has 17 amino acids. Germline V gene sequence: CDR1 MNHEY, CDR2 SMNVEV (reference sequence). V was clipped by 3 bases and J by 1 base; unmatched bases: 6. The CDR3 DNA reads as TGTGCCAGCAGTTTTGAGGCTAGCGGGAGATCCTACAATGAGCAGTTCTTC. Translated, it gives CASSFEASGRSYNEQFF.

Ten or more counts support this clonotype. This chain uses TRBV10-3 with TRBJ1-2; the D gene is possibly TRBD1 (5 bases). Trimming removed 6 bases from V and 4 bases from J, with 12 bases in between. The germline V gene has CDR1 ENHRY and CDR2 SYGVKD. The CDR3 is 13 residues long. In DNA form, the CDR3 reads TGTGCCATCAGGAATGTCGGGACCTATGGCTACACCTTC. Protein product: CAIRNVGTYGYTF.